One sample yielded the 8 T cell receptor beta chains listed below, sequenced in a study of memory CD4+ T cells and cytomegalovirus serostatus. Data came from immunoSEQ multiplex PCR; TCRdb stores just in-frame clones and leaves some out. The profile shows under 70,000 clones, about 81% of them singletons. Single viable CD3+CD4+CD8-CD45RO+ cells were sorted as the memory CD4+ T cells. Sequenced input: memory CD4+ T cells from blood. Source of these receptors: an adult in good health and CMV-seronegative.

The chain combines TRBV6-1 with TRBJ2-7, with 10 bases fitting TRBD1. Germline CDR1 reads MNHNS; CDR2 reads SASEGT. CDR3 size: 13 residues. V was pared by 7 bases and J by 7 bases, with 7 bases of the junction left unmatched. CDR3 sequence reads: CASTRQGAREQYF. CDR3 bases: TGTGCCAGCACGCGACAGGGGGCGAGGGAGCAGTACTTC.

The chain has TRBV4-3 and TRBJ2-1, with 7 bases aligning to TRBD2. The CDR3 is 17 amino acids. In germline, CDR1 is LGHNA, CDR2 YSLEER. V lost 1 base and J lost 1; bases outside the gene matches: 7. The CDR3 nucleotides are TGCGCCAGCAGCCAAGTGGATCTAGCGGATTCCTACAATGAGCAGTTCTTC. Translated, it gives CASSQVDLADSYNEQFF.

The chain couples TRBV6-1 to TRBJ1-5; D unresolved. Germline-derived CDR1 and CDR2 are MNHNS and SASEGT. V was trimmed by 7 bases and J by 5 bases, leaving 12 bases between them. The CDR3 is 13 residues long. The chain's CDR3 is CASTPGLYQPQHF. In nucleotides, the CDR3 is TGTGCCAGCACACCCGGGTTATATCAGCCCCAGCATTTT.

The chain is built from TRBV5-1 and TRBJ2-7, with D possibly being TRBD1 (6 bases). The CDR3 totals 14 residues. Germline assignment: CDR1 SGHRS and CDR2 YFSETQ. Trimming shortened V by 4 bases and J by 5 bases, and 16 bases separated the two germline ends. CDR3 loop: CASSPGQMGNEQYF. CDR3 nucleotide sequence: TGCGCCAGCAGCCCCGGACAGATGGGAAACGAGCAGTACTTC.

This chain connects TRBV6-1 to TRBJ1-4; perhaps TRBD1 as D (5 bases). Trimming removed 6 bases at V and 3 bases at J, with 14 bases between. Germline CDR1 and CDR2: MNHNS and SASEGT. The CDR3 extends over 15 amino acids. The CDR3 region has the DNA TGTGCCAGCAGCCGCCAGGGTGGATCTAATGAAAAACTGTTTTTT. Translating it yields CASSRQGGSNEKLFF.

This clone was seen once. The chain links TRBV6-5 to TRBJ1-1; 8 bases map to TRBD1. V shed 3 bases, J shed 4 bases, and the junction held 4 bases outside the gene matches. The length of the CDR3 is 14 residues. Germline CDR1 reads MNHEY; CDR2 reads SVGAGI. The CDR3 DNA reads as TGTGCCAGCAGTTATGCAGGGGGCACCACTGAAGCTTTCTTT. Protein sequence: CASSYAGGTTEAFF.

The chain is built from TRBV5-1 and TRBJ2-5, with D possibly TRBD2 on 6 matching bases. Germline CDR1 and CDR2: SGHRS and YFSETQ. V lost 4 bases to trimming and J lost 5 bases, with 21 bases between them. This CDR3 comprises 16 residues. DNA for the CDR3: TGCGCCAGCAGCCCCCCGGGTCCTCCTCGGGGGGAGACCCAGTACTTC. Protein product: CASSPPGPPRGETQYF.

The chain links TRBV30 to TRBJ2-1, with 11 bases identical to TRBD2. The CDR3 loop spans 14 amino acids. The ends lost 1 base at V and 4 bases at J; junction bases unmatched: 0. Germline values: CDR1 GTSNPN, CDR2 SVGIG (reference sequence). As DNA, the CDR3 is TGTGCCTGGAGTGGGACTAGCGGGTACAATGAGCAGTTCTTC. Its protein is CAWSGTSGYNEQFF.